The entry below gives a single TCR beta chain sequence along with its context. The germline V and J ends were trimmed by 1 base and 5 bases, with 8 bases remaining between them. Germline V gene sequence: CDR1 LGHNA, CDR2 YNFKEQ. CDR3 length: 13 amino acids. These data belong to a study of blood T cell repertoires in COVID-19. Looking at the study overall: Sites across the United States, Italy and Spain contributed samples from acute and convalescent COVID-19. T cells, B-cell-depleted T cells, or PBMCs supplied cDNA or gDNA.

Per the study methods: Nucleated cell number was recorded as an estimate derived from reference gene primer amplification. The table came from immunoSEQ multiplex PCR; TCRdb's copy has only in-frame clones and leaves some out. The V and J calls and clone size were taken over from that table, and D and trimming were inferred from the DNA. The sample consists of roughly 140,000 clones, roughly 84% of them appearing once. The chain couples TRBV4-2 to TRBJ1-2; D gene uncertain. The sequence derives from a human donor in a cohort sampled during active COVID-19. Material: peripheral blood. CDR3: CASSQGPEYGYTF. In DNA, the CDR3 is TGTGCCAGCAGCCAAGGGCCCGAATATGGCTACACCTTC.